The 2 T cell receptor beta chains listed next were all sequenced from one sample in a study of shared clonotypes between healthy human individuals. Terminally differentiated effector memory CD45RA+ cells were excluded from the naive CD8 cells, which were CD45RO-negative and positively selected for CCR7. The table came from immunoSEQ multiplex PCR; TCRdb's copy has only in-frame clones and leaves some out. The sample contains 550,000 to 650,000 clones, about 96% of which appear only once. The sequencing input was naive CD8+ T cells sorted from blood. The receptors shown here come from a woman in her thirties in good health.

The chain recombines TRBV27 with TRBJ2-7; D possibly corresponds to TRBD1 (6 bases). The CDR3 has 12 residues. Trimming removed 4 bases from V and 11 bases from J, with 15 bases in between. Per germline, CDR1 MNHEY and CDR2 SMNVEV (reference sequence). DNA for the CDR3: TGTGCCAGCAGTTCTGTTGGGGGCGCAAAGTACTTC. Amino acid sequence: CASSSVGGAKYF.

CDR3 sequence reads: CASSLDGNTIYF. In DNA, the CDR3 is TGTGCCAGCAGCTTGGATGGAAACACCATATATTTT. The rearrangement joins TRBV5-6 to TRBJ1-3, with no clear D. CDR3 length: 12 residues. Trimming cost V 0 bases and J 3 bases, with 1 base left between them. Germline CDR1 is SGHDT and CDR2 is YYEEEE.